These T cell receptor beta chains were read from a single sample in a study of T cell repertoires in cytomegalovirus infection. No antigen is known for these receptors. TCRdb re-called the reads through MiXCR, storing one row per CDR3 protein. The sample consists of 100,000 to 150,000 distinct CDR3 sequences, 32% of them appearing once. Sequencing used CD8+ T cells from cultured PBMCs, obtained from culture after CMV antigen stimulation. These receptors were collected from a human donor in good health (CMV status not recorded). Some clones in this sample may be carry-over from other donors' samples. CDR3s include the opening cysteine and the closing phenylalanine or tryptophan.

v_gene,j_gene,CDR3aa
TRBV7-3,TRBJ1-1,CASSDTGLRAFF
TRBV29-1,TRBJ2-5,CSVDVRDYTYQETQYF
TRBV7-6,TRBJ2-7,CASSLSGGPYEQYF
TRBV7-8,TRBJ2-1,CASSLANTRNEQFF
TRBV7-9,TRBJ2-1,CASSPRSGGDGNEQFF
TRBV27,TRBJ2-6,CASSRTGFPSGANVLTF
TRBV7-2,TRBJ2-3,CASILGAATTDTQYF
TRBV19,TRBJ1-2,CASSISLSTGKIYGYTF
TRBV5-8,TRBJ2-1,CASSLVVVGNEQFF
TRBV28,TRBJ2-3,CASSPLGGGLPDTQYF
TRBV4-1,TRBJ1-6,CASSQDGRFYSPLHF
TRBV28,TRBJ2-7,CASRTSTGSNTYEQYF
TRBV7-3,TRBJ2-5,CASSLLGGETQYF
TRBV10-3,TRBJ1-1,CAISESGPNTEAFF
TRBV28,TRBJ2-1,CASSSGAEGGEQFF
TRBV6-5,TRBJ2-7,CASSNVRDSPYEQYF
TRBV7-9,TRBJ2-1,CGASPGQGGNEQFF
TRBV11-2,TRBJ2-7,CASSFTSGGSYEQYF
TRBV25-1,TRBJ1-1,CASSVGEIIMNTEAFF
TRBV7-8,TRBJ2-3,CASSLPAGATDTQYF
TRBV7-8,TRBJ1-5,CASSTRGLGNQPQHF
TRBV7-6,TRBJ1-6,CASTSGGNSPLHF